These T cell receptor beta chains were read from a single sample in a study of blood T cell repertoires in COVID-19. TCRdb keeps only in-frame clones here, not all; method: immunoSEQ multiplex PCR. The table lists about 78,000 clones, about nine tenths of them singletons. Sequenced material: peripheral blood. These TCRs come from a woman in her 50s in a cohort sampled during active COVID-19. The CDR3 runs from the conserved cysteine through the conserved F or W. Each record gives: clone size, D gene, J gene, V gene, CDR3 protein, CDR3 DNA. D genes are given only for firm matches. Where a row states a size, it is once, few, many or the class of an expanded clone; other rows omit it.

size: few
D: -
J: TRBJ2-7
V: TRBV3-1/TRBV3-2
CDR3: CASSQAREQYF
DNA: TGTGCCAGCAGCCAAGCGCGGGAGCAGTACTTC

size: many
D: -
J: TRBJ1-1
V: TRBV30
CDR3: CARKPGDRRDTEAFF
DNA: TGTGCTCGTAAACCGGGGGACCGTCGCGACACTGAAGCTTTCTTT

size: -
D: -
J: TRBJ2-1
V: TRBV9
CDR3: CASSVDVLPNEQFF
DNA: TGTGCCAGCAGCGTAGACGTACTGCCCAATGAGCAGTTCTTC

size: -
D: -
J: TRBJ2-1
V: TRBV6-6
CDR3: CASTVPAEAPYNEQFF
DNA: TGTGCCAGCACCGTACCCGCGGAGGCTCCCTACAATGAGCAGTTCTTC

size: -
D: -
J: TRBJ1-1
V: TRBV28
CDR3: CASSRGTEAFF
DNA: TGTGCCAGCAGTAGAGGCACTGAAGCTTTCTTT

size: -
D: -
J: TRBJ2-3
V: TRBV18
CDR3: CASSRRDTSTDTQYF
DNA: TGTGCCAGCTCACGCCGGGACACAAGCACAGATACGCAGTATTTT

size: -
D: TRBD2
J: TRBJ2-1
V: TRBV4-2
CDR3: CASSQDRPSGYNEQFF
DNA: TGTGCCAGCAGCCAAGATAGGCCTAGCGGTTACAATGAGCAGTTCTTC

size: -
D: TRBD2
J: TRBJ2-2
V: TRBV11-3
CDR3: CASSLLAGGPSGELFF
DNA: TGTGCCAGCAGCCTTCTAGCGGGAGGGCCATCCGGGGAGCTGTTTTTT

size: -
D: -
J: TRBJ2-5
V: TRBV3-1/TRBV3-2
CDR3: CASSQSKGVFVLETQYF
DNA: TGTGCCAGCAGCCAAAGTAAAGGAGTCTTCGTCTTAGAGACCCAGTACTTC

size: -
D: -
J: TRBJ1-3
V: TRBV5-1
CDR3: CASSPEGIGRGNTIYF
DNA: TGCGCCAGCAGCCCGGAGGGCATAGGGAGAGGAAACACCATATATTTT

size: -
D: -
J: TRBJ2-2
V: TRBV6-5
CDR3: CASSRDSMNTGELFF
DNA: TGTGCCAGCAGTCGAGACAGTATGAACACCGGGGAGCTGTTTTTT

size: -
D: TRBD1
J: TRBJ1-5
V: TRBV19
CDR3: CASSISYRGPYSNQPQHF
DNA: TGTGCCAGTAGTATCTCATACAGGGGACCCTATAGCAATCAGCCCCAGCATTTT

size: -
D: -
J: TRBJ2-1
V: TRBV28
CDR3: CASTPLVGPTHNEQFF
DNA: TGTGCCAGCACCCCTCTAGTAGGCCCCACTCACAATGAGCAGTTCTTC

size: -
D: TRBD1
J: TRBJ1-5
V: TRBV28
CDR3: CATHLNRPGGTQPQHF
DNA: TGTGCCACTCACCTCAATAGGCCAGGGGGCACTCAGCCCCAGCATTTT

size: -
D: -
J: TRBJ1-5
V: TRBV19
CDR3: CASSIGGGGQPQHF
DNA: TGTGCCAGTAGTATTGGGGGGGGCGGACAGCCCCAGCATTTT